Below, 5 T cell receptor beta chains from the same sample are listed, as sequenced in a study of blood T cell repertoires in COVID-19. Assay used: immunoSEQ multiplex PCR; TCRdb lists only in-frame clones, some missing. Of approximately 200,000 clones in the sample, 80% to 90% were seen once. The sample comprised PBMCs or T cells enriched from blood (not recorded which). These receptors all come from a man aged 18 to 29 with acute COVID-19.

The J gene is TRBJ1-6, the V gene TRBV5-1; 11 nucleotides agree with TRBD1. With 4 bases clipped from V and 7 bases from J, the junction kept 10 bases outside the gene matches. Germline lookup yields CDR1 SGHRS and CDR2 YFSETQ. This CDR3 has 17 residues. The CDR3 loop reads CASSGGQGGHLNSPLHF. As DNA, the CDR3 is TGCGCCAGCAGCGGGGGACAGGGGGGCCATTTGAATTCACCCCTCCACTTT. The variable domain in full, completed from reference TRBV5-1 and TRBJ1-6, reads KAGVTQTPRYLIKTRGQQVTLSCSPISGHRSVSWYQQTPGQGLQFLFEYFSETQRNKGNFPGRFSGRQFSNSRSEMNVSTLELGDSALYLCASSGGQGGHLNSPLHFGNGTRLTVT.

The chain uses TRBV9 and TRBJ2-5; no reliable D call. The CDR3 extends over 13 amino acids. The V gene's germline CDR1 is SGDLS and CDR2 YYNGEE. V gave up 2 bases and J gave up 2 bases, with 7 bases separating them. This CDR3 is CASSVGFQETQYF. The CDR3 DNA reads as TGTGCCAGCAGCGTCGGGTTTCAAGAGACCCAGTACTTC.

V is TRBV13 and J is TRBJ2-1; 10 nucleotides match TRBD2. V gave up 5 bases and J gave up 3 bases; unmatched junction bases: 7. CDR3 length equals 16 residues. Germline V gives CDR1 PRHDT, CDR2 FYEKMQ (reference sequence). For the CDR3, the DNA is TGTGCCAGCAGCCCTTCACTAGCGGGAATCTACAATGAGCAGTTCTTC. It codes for CASSPSLAGIYNEQFF.

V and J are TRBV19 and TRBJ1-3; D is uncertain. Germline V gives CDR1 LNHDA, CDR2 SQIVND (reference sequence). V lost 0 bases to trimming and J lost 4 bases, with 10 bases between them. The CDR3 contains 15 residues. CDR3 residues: CASSIDLYRGNTIYF. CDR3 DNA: TGTGCCAGTAGTATAGATCTTTACAGAGGAAACACCATATATTTT.

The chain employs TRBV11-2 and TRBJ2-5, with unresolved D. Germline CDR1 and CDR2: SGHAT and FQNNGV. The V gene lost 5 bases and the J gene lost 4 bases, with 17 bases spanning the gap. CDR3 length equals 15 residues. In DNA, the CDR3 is TGTGCCAGCAGCCTTTGGATGGCCGGCGGAGAGACCCAGTACTTC. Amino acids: CASSLWMAGGETQYF. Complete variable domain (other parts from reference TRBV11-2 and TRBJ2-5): EAGVAQSPRYKIIEKRQSVAFWCNPISGHATLYWYQQILGQGPKLLIQFQNNGVVDDSQLPKDRFSAERLKGVDSTLKIQPAKLEDSAVYLCASSLWMAGGETQYFGPGTRLLVL.